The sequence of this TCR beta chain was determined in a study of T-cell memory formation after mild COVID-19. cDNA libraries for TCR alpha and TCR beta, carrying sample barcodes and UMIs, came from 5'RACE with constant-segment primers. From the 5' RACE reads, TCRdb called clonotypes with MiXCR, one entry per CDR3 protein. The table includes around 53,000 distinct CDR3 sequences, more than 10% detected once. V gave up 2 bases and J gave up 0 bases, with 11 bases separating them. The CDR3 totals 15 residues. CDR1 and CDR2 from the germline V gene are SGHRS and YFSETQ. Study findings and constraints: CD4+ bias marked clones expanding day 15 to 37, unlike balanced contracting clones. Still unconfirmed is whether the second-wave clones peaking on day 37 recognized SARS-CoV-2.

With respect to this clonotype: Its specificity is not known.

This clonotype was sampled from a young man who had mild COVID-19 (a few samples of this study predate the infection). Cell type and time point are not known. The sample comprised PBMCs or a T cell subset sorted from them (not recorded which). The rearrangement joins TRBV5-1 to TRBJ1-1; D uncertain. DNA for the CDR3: TGCGCCAGCAGCTTCTCGACCGGCATGAACACTGAAGCTTTCTTT. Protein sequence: CASSFSTGMNTEAFF. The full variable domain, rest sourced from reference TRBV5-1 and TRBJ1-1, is KAGVTQTPRYLIKTRGQQVTLSCSPISGHRSVSWYQQTPGQGLQFLFEYFSETQRNKGNFPGRFSGRQFSNSRSEMNVSTLELGDSALYLCASSFSTGMNTEAFFGQGTRLTVV.